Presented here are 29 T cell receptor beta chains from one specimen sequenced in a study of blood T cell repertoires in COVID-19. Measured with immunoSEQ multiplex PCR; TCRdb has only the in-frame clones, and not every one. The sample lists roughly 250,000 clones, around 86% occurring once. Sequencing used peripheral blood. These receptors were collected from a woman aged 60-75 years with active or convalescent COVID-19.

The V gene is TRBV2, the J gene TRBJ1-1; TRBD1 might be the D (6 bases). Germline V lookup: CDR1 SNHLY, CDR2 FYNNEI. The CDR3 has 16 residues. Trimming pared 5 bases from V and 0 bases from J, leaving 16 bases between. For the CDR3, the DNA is TGTGCCAGCAGTTTTCCGACAGGTAGAGTGAACACTGAAGCTTTCTTT. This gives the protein CASSFPTGRVNTEAFF.

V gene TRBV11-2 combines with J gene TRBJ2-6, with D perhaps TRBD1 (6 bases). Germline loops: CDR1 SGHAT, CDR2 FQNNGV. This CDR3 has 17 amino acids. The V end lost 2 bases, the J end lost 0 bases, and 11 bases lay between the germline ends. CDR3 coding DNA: TGTGCCAGCAGCTTACAGGGGCCTTACTCTGGGGCCAACGTCCTGACTTTC. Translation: CASSLQGPYSGANVLTF.

The CDR3, as DNA: TGTGCCATCAGTAGCTATCGGTACAATGAGCAGTTCTTC. It codes for CAISSYRYNEQFF. The chain combines TRBV10-3 with TRBJ2-1; D call uncertain. The CDR3 consists of 13 residues. The germline gives CDR1 ENHRY, CDR2 SYGVKD. Deletions cut 5 bases from V and 4 bases from J, with 9 bases between.

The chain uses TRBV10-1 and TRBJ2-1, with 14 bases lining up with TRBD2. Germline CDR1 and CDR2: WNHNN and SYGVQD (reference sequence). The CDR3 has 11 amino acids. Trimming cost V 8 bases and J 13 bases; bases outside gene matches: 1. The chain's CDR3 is CASGLAGGQFF. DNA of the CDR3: TGCGCCAGCGGACTAGCGGGGGGACAGTTCTTC.

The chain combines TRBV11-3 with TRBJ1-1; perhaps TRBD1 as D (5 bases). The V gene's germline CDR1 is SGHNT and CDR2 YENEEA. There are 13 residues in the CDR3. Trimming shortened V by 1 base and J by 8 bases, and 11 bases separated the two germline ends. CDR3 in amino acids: CASSLGGDVEAFF. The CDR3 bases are TGTGCCAGCAGCTTAGGGGGCGATGTCGAAGCTTTCTTT.

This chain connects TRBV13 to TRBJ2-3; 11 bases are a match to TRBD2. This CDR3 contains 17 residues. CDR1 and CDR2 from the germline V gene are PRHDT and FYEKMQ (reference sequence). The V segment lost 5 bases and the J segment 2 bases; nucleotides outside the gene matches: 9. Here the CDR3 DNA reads TGTGCCAGCAGCCCCCGCATACTAGCGGGGGTCACAGATACGCAGTATTTT. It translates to CASSPRILAGVTDTQYF.

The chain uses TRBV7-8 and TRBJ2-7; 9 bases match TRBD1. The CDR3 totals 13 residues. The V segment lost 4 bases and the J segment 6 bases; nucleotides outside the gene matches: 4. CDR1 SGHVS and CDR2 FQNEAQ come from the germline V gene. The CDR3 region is CASSSDRGTEQYF. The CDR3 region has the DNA TGTGCCAGCAGCTCAGACAGGGGGACCGAGCAGTACTTC.

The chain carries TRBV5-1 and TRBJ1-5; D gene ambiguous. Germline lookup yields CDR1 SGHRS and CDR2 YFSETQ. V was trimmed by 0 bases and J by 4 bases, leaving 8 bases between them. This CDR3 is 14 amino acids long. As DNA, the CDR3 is TGCGCCAGCAGCTTGGCCCCCCAAAATCAGCCCCAGCATTTT. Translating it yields CASSLAPQNQPQHF. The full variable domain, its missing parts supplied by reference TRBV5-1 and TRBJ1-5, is KAGVTQTPRYLIKTRGQQVTLSCSPISGHRSVSWYQQTPGQGLQFLFEYFSETQRNKGNFPGRFSGRQFSNSRSEMNVSTLELGDSALYLCASSLAPQNQPQHFGDGTRLSIL.

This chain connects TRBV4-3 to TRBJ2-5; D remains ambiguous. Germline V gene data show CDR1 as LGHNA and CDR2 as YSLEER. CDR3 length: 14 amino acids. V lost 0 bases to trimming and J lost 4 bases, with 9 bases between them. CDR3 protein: CASSQDVRSETQYF. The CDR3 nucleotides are TGCGCCAGCAGCCAAGATGTACGGTCAGAGACCCAGTACTTC.

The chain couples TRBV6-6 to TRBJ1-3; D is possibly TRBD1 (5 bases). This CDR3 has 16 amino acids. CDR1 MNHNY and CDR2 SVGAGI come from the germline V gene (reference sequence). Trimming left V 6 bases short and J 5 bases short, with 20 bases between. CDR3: CASRNSGQGWRNTIYF. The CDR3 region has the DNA TGTGCCAGCAGAAACTCCGGGCAGGGATGGAGAAACACCATATATTTT.

The CDR3 DNA sequence: TGTGCCATCACCGGACAGCCGAACACTGAAGCTTTCTTT. This translates into CAITGQPNTEAFF. This sequence joins TRBV10-3 and TRBJ1-1; the D gene is possibly TRBD1 (6 bases). This CDR3 has 13 residues. V gave up 7 bases and J gave up 1 base, with 10 bases separating them. Germline CDR1 reads ENHRY; CDR2 reads SYGVKD.

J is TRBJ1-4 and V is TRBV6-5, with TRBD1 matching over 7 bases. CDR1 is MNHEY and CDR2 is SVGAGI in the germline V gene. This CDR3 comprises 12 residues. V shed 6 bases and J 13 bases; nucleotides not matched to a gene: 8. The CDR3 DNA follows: TGTGCCAGCAGACATACCACAGGGGTACTGTTTTTT. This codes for CASRHTTGVLFF.

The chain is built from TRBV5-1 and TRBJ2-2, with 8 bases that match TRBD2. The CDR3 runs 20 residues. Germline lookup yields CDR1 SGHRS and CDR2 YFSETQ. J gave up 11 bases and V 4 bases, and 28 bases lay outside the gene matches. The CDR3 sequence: CASSRRLWGLDDLKGGELFF. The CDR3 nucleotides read TGCGCCAGCAGCAGGAGACTGTGGGGACTAGATGACCTTAAGGGAGGAGAGCTGTTTTTT.

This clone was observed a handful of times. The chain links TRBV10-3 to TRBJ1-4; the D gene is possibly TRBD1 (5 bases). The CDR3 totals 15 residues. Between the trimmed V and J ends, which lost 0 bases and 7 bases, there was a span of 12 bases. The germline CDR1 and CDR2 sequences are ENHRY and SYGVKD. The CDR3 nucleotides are TGTGCCATCAGTGAGTCCGGGGGTCCGGGTGAAAAACTGTTTTTT. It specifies CAISESGGPGEKLFF.

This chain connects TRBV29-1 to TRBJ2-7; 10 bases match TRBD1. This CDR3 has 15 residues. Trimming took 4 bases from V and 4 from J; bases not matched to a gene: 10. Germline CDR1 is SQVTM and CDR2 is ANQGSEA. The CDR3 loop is CSVGGRQGALYEQYF. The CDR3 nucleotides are TGCAGCGTTGGAGGACGACAGGGGGCTTTATACGAGCAGTACTTC.

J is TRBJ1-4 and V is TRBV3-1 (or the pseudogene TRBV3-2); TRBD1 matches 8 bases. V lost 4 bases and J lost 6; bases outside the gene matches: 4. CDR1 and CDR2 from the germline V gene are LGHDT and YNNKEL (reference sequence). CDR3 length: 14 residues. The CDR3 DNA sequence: TGTGCCAGCAGCCTCAGGGGGCTGGATGAAAAACTGTTTTTT. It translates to CASSLRGLDEKLFF.

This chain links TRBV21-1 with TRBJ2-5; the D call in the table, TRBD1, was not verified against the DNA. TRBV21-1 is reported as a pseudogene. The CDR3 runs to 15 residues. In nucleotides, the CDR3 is TGTGCCAGCAGCAACAACCAGGGGGCCGCTGAGACCCAGTACTTC. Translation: CASSNNQGAAETQYF.

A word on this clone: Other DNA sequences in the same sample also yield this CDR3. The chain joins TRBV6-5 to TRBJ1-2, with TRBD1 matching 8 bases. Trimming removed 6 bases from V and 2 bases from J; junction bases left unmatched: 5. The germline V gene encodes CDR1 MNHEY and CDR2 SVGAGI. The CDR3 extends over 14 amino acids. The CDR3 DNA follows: TGTGCCAGCAGACGGACAGGGACCAACTATGGCTACACCTTC. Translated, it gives CASRRTGTNYGYTF.

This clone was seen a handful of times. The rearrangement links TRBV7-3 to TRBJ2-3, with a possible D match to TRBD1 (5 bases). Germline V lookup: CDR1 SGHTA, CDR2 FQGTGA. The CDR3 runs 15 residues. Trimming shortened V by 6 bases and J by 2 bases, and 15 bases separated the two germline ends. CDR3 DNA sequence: TGTGCCAGCAGGAAGGGAACAGGCTCCACAGATACGCAGTATTTT. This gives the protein CASRKGTGSTDTQYF. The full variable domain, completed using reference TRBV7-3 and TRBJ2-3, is GAGVSQTPSNKVTEKGKYVELRCDPISGHTALYWYRQSLGQGPEFLIYFQGTGAADDSGLPNDRFFAVRPEGSVSTLKIQRTERGDSAVYLCASRKGTGSTDTQYFGPGTRLTVL.

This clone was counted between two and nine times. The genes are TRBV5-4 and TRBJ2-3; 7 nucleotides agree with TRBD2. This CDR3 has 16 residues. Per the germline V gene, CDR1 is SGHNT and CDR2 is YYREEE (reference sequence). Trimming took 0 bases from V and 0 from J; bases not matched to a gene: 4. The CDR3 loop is CASSLGVGGSTDTQYF. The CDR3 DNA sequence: TGTGCCAGCAGCTTGGGGGTCGGGGGGAGCACAGATACGCAGTATTTT.

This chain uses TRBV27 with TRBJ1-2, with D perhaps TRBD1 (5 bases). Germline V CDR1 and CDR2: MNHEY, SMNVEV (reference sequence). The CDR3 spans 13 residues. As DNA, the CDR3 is TGTGCGTCCGGGAGGGGTACGGGCTATGGCTACACCTTC. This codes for CASGRGTGYGYTF.

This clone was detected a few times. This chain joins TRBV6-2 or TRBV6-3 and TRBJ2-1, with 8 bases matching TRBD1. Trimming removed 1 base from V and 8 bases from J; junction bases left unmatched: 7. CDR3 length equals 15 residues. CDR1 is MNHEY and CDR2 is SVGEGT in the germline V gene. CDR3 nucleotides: TGTGCCAGCAGTTACTATGCAGGGGGCTCAGATGAGCAGTTCTTC. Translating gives CASSYYAGGSDEQFF.

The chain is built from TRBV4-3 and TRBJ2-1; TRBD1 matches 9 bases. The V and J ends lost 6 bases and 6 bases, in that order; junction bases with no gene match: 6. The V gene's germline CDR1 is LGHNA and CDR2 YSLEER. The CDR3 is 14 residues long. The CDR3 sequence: CASRGGQGRNEQFF. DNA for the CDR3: TGCGCCAGCAGGGGTGGACAGGGGCGCAATGAGCAGTTCTTC.

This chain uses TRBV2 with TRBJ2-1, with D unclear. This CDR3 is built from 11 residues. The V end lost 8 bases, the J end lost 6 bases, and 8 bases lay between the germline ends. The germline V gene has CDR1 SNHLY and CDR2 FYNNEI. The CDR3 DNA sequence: TGTGCCAGCTTCTTAATCAATGAGCAGTTCTTC. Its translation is CASFLINEQFF.

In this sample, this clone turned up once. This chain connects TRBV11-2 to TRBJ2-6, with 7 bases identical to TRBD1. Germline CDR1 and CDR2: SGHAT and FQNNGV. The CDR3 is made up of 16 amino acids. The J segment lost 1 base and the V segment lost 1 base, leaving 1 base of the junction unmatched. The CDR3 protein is CASSLGTGSGANVLTF. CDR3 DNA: TGTGCCAGCAGCTTAGGGACAGGTTCTGGGGCCAACGTCCTGACTTTC.

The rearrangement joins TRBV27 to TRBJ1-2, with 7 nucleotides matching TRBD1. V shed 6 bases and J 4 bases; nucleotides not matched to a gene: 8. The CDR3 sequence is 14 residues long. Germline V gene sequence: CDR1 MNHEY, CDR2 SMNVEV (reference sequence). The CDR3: CASSPLGTVYGYTF. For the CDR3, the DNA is TGTGCCAGCAGCCCGCTTGGGACAGTCTATGGCTACACCTTC.

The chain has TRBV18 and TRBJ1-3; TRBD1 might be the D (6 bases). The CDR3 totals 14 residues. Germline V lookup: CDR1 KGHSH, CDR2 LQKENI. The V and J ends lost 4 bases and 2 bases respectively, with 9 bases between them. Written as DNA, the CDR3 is TGTGCCAGCTCACTGGACAGTACTGGAAACACCATATATTTT. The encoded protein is CASSLDSTGNTIYF.

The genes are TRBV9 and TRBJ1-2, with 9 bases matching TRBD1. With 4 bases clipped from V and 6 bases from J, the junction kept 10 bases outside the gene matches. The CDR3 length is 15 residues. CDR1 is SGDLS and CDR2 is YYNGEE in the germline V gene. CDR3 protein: CASSPEGQGWDGYTF. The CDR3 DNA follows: TGTGCCAGCAGCCCCGAAGGACAGGGGTGGGATGGCTACACCTTC.

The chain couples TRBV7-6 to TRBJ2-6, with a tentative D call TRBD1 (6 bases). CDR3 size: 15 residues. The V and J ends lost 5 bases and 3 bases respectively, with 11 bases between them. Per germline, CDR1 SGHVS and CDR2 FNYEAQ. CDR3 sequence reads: CASSPRGGGANVLTF. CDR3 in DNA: TGTGCCAGCAGCCCCAGAGGGGGTGGGGCCAACGTCCTGACTTTC.